This T cell receptor beta chain was documented in a study of blood T cell repertoires in COVID-19. Whole-study context: Acute and convalescent COVID-19 samples came from the United States, Italy and Spain. T cells, B-cell-depleted T cells, or PBMCs supplied cDNA or gDNA.

Assay: immunoSEQ multiplex PCR; the TCRdb copy retains only in-frame clones and omits some. The sample lists under 300,000 clones; 65% to 85% were seen once. This clone has only a few counts. Germline CDR1 MDHEN, CDR2 SYDVKM. With V trimmed by 4 bases and J by 7 bases, 7 bases remained unmatched. CDR3 size: 14 residues. The chain carries TRBV28 and TRBJ1-5; 7 bases are shared with TRBD1. This clonotype was sampled from a woman aged 35 to 49 who had recovered from COVID-19. The sequenced material came from peripheral blood. This chain's CDR3 is CASSSGQQRQPQHF. CDR3 in DNA: TGTGCCAGCAGTTCGGGACAGCAGAGACAGCCCCAGCATTTT.